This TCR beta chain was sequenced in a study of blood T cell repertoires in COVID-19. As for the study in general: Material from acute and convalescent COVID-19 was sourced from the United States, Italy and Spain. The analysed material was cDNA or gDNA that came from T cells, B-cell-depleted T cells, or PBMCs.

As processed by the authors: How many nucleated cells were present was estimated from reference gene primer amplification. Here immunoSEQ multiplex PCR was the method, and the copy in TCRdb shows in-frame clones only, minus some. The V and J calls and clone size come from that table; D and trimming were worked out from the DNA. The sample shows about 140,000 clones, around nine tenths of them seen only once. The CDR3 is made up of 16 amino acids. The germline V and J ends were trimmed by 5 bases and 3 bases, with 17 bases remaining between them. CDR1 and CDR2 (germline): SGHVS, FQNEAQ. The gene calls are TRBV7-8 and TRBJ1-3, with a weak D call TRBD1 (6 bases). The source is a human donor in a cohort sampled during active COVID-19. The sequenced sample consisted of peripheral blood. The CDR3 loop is CASSRTGSEYGNTIYF. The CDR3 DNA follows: TGTGCCAGCAGCAGAACAGGGTCTGAATATGGAAACACCATATATTTT.